A selection of T cell receptor beta chains follows, all from one sample in a study of CD8+ T cells in alopecia areata. The data were produced by immunoSEQ multiplex PCR, yet TCRdb's version contains in-frame clones alone and is incomplete. This table holds tens of thousands of clones, around 42% found once. The sample consisted of CD8+ T cells sorted from blood, taken around week 37, from a patient treated with tofacitinib. Source of these receptors: a human donor with alopecia areata. Both conserved end residues are part of each CDR3. The size of a clone is reported for some rows only, either as once, few or many, or as a class for expanded clones.

TRBV15,TRBJ2-1,.,CATRETAYNEQFF
TRBV18,TRBJ2-6,few,CASSPVHGGAGANVLTF
TRBV6-5,TRBJ1-5,.,CASRNRVGSNQPQHF
TRBV7-9,TRBJ2-2,few,CAIGQGMNTGELFF
TRBV6-6,TRBJ2-7,few,CASSYSASGSYEQYF
TRBV13,TRBJ1-5,.,CASSSRGNNQPQHF
TRBV29-1,TRBJ1-2,.,CSVVKGGYTF
TRBV4-3,TRBJ2-7,.,CASSQGAFSEQYF
TRBV29-1,TRBJ2-2,.,CSVHPGSWGTGELFF
TRBV27,TRBJ2-1,once,CASSWRTGNNEQFF
TRBV29-1,TRBJ2-1,few,CSVWTESSYNEQFF
TRBV2,TRBJ1-1,.,CASSRGQGLTEAFF